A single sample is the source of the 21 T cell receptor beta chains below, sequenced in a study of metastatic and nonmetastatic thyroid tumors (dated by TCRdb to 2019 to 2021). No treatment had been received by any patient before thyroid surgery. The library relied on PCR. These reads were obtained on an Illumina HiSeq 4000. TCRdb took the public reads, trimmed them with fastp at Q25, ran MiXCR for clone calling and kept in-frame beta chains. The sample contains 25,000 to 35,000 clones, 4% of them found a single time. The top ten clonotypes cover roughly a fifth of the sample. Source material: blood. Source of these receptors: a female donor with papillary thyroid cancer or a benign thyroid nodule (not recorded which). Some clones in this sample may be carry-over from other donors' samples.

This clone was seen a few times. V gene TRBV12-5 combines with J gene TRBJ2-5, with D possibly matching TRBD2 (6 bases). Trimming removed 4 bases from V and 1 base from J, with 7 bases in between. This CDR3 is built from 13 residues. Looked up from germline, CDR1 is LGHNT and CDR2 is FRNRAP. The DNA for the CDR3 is TGTGCTAGTGGTTCCGGGGGCCAAGAGACCCAGTACTTC. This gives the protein CASGSGGQETQYF.

The chain's CDR3 is CSASGGLSSYEQYF. As DNA, the CDR3 is TGCAGTGCTAGTGGCGGGCTTAGCTCCTACGAGCAGTACTTC. The V and J genes are TRBV20-1 and TRBJ2-7; possible D gene TRBD2, 5 bases. The CDR3 has 14 residues. V shed 3 bases and J shed 0 bases, with 12 bases lying between them. The germline CDR1 and CDR2 sequences are DFQATT and SNEGSKA (reference sequence).

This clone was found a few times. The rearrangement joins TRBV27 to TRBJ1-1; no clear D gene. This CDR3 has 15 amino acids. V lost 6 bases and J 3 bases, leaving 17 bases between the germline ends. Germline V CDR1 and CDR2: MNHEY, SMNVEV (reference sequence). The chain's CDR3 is CASSVVTAVDTEAFF. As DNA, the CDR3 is TGTGCCAGCAGCGTCGTGACCGCGGTGGACACTGAAGCTTTCTTT.

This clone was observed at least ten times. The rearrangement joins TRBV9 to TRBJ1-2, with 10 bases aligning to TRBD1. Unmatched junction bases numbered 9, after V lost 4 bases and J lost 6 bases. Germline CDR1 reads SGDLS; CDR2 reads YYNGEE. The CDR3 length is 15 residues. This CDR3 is CASSPNLGQGNGYTF. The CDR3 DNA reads TGTGCCAGCAGCCCAAATCTGGGACAGGGGAATGGCTACACCTTC.

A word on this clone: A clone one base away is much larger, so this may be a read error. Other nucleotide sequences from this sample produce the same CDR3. The CDR3 region is CASSLTSGSTDTQYF. For the CDR3, the DNA is TGTGCCAGTAGTTTGACTAGCGGGAGCACAGATACGCAGTATTTT. This chain uses TRBV6-2 or TRBV6-3 with TRBJ2-3; 10 bases fit TRBD2. The V gene's germline CDR1 is MNHEY and CDR2 SVGEGT. The CDR3 spans 15 residues.

CDR3 DNA sequence: TGTGCCAGCAGTCACCAGTCTGTATGGGTCTACGAGCAGTACTTC. This translates into CASSHQSVWVYEQYF. The gene calls are TRBV28 and TRBJ2-7; D gene unclear. The CDR3 totals 15 residues. Trimming left V 5 bases short and J 3 bases short, with 17 bases between. Germline CDR1 MDHEN, CDR2 SYDVKM.

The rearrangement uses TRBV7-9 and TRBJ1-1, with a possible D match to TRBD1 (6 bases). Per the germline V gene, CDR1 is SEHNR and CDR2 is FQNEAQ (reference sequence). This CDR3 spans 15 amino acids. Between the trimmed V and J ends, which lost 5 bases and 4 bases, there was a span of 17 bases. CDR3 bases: TGTGCCAGCAGCGTACAGGGTGCGAGACGCACTGAAGCTTTCTTT. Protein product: CASSVQGARRTEAFF.

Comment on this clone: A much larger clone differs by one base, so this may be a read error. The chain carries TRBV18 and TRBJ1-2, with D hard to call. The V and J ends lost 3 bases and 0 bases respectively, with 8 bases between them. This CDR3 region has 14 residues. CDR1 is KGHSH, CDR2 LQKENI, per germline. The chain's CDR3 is CASSPYVANYGYTF. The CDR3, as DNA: TGTGCCAGCTCACCGTACGTAGCTAACTATGGCTACACCTTC.

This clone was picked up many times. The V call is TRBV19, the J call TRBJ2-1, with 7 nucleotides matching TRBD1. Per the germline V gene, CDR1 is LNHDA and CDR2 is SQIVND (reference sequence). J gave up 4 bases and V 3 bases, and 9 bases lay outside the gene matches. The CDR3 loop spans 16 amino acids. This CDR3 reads CASSILLAGGYNEQFF. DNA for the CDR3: TGTGCCAGTAGTATTTTATTGGCAGGGGGATACAATGAGCAGTTCTTC.

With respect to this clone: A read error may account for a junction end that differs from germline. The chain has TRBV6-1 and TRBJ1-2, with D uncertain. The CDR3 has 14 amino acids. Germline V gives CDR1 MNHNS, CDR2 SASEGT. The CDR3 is CSSSDLAGAGGYTF. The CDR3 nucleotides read TGTTCCAGCAGTGATTTGGCAGGTGCCGGGGGCTACACCTTC.

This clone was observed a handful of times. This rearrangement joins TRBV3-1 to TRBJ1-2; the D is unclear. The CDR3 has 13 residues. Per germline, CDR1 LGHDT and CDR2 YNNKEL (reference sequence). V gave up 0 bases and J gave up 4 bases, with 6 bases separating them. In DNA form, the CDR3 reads TGTGCCAGCAGCCAAGATCCCGTCTATGGCTACACCTTC. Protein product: CASSQDPVYGYTF.

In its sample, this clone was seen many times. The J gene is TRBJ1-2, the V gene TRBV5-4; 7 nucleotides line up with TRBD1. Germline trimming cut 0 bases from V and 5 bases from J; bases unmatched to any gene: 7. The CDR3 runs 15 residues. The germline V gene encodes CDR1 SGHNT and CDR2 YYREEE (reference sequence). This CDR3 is CASSLGGGQIYGYTF. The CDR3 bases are TGTGCCAGCAGCTTGGGGGGGGGACAGATTTATGGCTACACCTTC.

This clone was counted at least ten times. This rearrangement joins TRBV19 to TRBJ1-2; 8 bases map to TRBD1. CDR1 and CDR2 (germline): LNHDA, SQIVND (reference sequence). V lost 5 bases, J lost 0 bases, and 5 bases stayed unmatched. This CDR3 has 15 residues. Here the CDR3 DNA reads TGTGCCAGTAGTCCCGGGACAGGACCTAACTATGGCTACACCTTC. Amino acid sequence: CASSPGTGPNYGYTF.

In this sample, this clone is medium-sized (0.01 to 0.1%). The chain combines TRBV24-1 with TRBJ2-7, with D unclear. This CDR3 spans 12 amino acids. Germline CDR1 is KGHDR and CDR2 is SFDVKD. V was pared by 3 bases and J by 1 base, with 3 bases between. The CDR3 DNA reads TGTGCCACCAGTGATGAGTCCTACGAGCAGTACTTC. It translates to CATSDESYEQYF.

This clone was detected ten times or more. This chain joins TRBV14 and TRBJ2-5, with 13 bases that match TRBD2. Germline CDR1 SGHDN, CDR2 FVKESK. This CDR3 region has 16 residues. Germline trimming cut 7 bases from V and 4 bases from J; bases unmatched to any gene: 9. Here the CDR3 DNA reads TGTGCCAGCATCACGGGACTAGCGGGAAGAGGAGAGACCCAGTACTTC. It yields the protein CASITGLAGRGETQYF.

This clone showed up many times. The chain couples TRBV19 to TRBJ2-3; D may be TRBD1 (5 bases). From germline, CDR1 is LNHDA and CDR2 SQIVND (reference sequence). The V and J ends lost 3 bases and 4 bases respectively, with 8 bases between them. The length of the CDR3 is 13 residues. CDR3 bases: TGTGCCAGTAGTATGATGGGGCCAGATACGCAGTATTTT. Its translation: CASSMMGPDTQYF.

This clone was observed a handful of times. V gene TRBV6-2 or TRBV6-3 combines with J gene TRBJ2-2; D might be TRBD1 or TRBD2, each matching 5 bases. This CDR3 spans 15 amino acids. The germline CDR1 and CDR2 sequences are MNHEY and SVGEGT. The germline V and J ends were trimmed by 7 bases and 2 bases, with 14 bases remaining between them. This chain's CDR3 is CASTLGTGNTGELFF. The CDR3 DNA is TGTGCCAGCACCCTAGGGACGGGAAACACCGGGGAGCTGTTTTTT.

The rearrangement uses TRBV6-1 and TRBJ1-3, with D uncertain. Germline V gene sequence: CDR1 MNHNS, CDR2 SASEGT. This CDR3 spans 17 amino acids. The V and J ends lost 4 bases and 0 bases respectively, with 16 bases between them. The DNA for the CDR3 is TGTGCCAGCAGTGCCCATCCCGGCGCCAGCTCTGGAAACACCATATATTTT. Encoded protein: CASSAHPGASSGNTIYF.

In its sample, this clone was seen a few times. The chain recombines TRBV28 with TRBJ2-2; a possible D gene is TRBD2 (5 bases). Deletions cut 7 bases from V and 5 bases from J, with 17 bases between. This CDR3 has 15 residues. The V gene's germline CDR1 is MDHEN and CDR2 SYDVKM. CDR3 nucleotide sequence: TGTGCCAGCACCCCTGGAGCGGAGAGAACCGGGGAGCTGTTTTTT. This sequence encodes CASTPGAERTGELFF.

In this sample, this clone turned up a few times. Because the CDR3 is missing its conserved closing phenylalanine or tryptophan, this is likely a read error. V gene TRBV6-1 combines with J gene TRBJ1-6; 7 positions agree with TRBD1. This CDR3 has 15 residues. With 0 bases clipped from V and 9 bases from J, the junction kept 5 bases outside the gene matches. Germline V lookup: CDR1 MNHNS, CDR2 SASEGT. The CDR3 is CASSEAKGASSPLHL. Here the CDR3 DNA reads TGTGCCAGCAGTGAAGCGAAGGGGGCAAGTTCACCCCTCCACCTT.

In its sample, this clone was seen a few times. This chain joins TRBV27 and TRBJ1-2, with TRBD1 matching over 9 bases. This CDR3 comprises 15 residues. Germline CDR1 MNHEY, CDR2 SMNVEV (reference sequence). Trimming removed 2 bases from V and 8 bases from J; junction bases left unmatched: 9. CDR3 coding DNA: TGTGCCAGCAGTTTAGGCACCGGGACAGGGTTGGGCTACACCTTC. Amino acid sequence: CASSLGTGTGLGYTF.